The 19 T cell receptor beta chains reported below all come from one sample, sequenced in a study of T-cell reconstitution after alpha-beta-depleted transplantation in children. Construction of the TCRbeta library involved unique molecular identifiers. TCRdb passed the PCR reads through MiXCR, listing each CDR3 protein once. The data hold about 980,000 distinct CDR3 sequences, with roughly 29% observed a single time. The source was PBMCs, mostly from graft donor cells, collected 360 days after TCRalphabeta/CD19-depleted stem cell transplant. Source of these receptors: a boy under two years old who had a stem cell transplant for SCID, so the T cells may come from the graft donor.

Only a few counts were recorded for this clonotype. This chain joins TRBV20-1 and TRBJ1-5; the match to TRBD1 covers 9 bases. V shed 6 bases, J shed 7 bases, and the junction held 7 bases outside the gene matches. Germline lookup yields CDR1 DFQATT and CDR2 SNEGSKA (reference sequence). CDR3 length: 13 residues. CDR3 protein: CSAQQGAGQPQHF. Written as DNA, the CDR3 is TGCAGTGCCCAACAGGGGGCTGGGCAGCCCCAGCATTTT.

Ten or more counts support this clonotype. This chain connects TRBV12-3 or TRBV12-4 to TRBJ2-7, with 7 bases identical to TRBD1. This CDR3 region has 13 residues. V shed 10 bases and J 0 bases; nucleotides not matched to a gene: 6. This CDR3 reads CATQGGSSYEQYF. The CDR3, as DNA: TGTGCCACCCAAGGGGGCTCCTCCTACGAGCAGTACTTC.

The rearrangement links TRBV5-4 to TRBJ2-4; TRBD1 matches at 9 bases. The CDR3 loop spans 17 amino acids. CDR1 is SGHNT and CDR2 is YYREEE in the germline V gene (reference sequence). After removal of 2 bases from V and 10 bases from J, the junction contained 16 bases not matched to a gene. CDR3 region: CASSFEPGQGLKRIQYF. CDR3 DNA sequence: TGTGCCAGCAGCTTTGAGCCGGGACAGGGACTTAAGAGGATTCAGTACTTC.

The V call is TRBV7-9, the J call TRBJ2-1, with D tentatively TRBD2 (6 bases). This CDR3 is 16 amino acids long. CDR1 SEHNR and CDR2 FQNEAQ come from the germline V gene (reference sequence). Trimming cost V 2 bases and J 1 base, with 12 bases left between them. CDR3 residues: CASSLWRGPSYNEQFF. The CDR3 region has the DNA TGTGCCAGCAGCTTATGGCGGGGTCCGTCCTACAATGAGCAGTTCTTC.

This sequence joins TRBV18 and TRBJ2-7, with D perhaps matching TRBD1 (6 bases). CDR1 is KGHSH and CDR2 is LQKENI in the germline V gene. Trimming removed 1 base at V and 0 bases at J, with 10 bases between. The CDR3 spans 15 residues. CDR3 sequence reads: CASSPHDRNSYEQYF. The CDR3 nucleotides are TGTGCCAGCTCACCACATGACAGGAACTCCTACGAGCAGTACTTC.

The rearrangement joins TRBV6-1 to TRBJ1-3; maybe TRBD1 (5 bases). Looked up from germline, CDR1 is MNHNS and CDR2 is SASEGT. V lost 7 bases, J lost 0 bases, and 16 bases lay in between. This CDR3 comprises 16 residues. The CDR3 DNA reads TGTGCCAGCACTCTGGACAACCTTGTCTCTGGAAACACCATATATTTT. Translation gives CASTLDNLVSGNTIYF.

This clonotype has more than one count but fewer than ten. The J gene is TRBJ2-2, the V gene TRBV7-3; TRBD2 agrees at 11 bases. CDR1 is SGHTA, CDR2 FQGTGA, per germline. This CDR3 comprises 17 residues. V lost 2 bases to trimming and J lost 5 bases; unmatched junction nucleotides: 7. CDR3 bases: TGTGCCAGCAGCTTACGTCCGACTAGCGGGGAGACCGGGGAGCTGTTTTTT. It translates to CASSLRPTSGETGELFF.

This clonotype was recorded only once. As DNA, the CDR3 is TGCGCCAGCAGCTTGTTACCGGGGGGGCCGAGCTCCTACAATGAGCAGTTCTTC. Translated, it gives CASSLLPGGPSSYNEQFF. V usage is TRBV5-1 and J usage is TRBJ2-1, with TRBD2 identical over 8 bases. V shed 1 base, J shed 0 bases, and the junction held 9 bases outside the gene matches. The CDR3 runs to 18 residues. Germline V CDR1 and CDR2: SGHRS, YFSETQ. Supplemented by reference TRBV5-1 and TRBJ2-1, the full variable domain reads KAGVTQTPRYLIKTRGQQVTLSCSPISGHRSVSWYQQTPGQGLQFLFEYFSETQRNKGNFPGRFSGRQFSNSRSEMNVSTLELGDSALYLCASSLLPGGPSSYNEQFFGPGTRLTVL.

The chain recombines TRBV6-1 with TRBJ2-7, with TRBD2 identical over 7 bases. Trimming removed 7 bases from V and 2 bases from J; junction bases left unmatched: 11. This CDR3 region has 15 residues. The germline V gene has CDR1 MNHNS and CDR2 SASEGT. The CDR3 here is CASKRWRGLTYEQYF. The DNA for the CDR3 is TGTGCCAGCAAAAGGTGGCGGGGGTTAACCTACGAGCAGTACTTC.

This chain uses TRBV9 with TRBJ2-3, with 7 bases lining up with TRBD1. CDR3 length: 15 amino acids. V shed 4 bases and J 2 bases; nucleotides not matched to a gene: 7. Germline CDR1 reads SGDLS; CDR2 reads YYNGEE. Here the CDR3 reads CASSWATGDTDTQYF. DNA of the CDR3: TGTGCCAGCAGCTGGGCCACAGGGGACACAGATACGCAGTATTTT.

This CDR3 is CSVDGPRTSYGTQYF. CDR3 sequence (DNA): TGCAGCGTTGATGGCCCCCGGACTAGCTACGGGACCCAGTACTTC. The V gene is TRBV29-1, the J gene TRBJ2-5, with 8 bases lining up with TRBD2. CDR1 and CDR2 from the germline V gene are SQVTM and ANQGSEA. The CDR3 is made up of 15 amino acids. V was clipped by 3 bases and J by 7 bases; unmatched bases: 13.

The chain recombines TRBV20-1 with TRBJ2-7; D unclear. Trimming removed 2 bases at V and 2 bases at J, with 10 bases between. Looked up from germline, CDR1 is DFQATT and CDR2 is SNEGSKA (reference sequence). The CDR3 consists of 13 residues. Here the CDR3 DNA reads TGCAGTGCTAGAAACGCCCTCGCCTACGAGCAGTACTTC. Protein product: CSARNALAYEQYF.

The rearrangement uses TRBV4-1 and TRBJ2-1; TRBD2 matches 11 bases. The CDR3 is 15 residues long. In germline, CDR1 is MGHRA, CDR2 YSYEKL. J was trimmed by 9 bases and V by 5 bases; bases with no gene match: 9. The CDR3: CASSITSGGTVEQFF. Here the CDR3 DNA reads TGCGCCAGCAGCATCACTAGCGGGGGAACCGTTGAGCAGTTCTTC.

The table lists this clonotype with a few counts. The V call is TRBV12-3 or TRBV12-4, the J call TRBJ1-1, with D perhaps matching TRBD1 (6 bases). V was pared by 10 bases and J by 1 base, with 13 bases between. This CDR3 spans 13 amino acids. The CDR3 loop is CATVGTQNTEAFF. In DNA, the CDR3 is TGTGCCACCGTCGGGACACAGAACACTGAAGCTTTCTTT.

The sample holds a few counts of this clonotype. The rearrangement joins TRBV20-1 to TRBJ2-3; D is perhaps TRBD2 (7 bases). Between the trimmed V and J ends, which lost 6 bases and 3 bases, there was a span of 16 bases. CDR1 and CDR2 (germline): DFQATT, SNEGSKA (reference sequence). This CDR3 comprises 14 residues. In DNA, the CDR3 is TGCAGTGCCAAGAGGGGGAGGGGTACAGATACGCAGTATTTT. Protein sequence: CSAKRGRGTDTQYF.

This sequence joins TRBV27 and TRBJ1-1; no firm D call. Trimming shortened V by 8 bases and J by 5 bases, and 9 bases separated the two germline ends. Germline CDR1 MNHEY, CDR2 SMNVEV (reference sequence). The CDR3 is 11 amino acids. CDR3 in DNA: TGTGCCAGCGAGCTTGGGACTGAAGCTTTCTTT. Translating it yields CASELGTEAFF.

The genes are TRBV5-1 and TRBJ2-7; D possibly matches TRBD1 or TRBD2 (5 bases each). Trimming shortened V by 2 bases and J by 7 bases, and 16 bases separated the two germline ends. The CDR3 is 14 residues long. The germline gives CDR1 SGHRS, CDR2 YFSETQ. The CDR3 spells CASSFSGTLAEQYF. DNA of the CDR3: TGCGCCAGCAGCTTCTCCGGGACCTTGGCGGAGCAGTACTTC.

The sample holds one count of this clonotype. CDR3 residues: CASRTPLSDTQYF. CDR3 in DNA: TGTGCCAGCAGGACCCCCCTCTCAGATACGCAGTATTTT. The J gene is TRBJ2-3, the V gene TRBV27; D unresolved. The CDR3 sequence is 13 residues long. V was cut by 6 bases and J by 4 bases, with 11 bases left in between. CDR1 and CDR2 (germline): MNHEY, SMNVEV (reference sequence).

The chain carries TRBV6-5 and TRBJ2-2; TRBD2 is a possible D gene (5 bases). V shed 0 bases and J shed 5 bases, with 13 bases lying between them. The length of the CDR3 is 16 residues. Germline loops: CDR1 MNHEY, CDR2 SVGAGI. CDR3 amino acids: CASSYSGSRRTGELFF. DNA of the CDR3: TGTGCCAGCAGTTACTCTGGGTCCCGGAGGACCGGGGAGCTGTTTTTT.